The 30 T cell receptor beta chains presented below share a single source sample, sequenced in a study of blood T cell repertoires in COVID-19 (dated by TCRdb to 2019 to 2021). Receptor amplification or capture employed the immunoSEQ multiplex PCR assay. TCRdb mirrors the immuneACCESS table, restricted to in-frame sequences. Some clones are absent from its copies; in checked studies, under half trace to an unresolved V gene, and the reason for the others is unknown. The sample yields 240,000 or so clones; 85% to 90% were counted once. 6.2% of the sample is taken by the ten largest. Sequencing was done on a sample of peripheral blood. The receptor set was obtained from a man in his sixties with acute or convalescent COVID-19.

This chain joins TRBV27 and TRBJ2-7, with TRBD1 as a possible D gene (6 bases). The ends were cut back, 0 bases at V and 0 bases at J, with 12 bases in the middle. CDR1 MNHEY and CDR2 SMNVEV come from the germline V gene (reference sequence). CDR3 length equals 16 residues. The CDR3 DNA sequence: TGTGCCAGCAGTTTATCTACAGGGTCCCCCTCCTACGAGCAGTACTTC. This translates into CASSLSTGSPSYEQYF.

The chain has TRBV12-5 and TRBJ2-3, with 9 bases aligning to TRBD2. This CDR3 contains 17 residues. The germline CDR1 and CDR2 sequences are LGHNT and FRNRAP. The ends lost 2 bases at V and 3 bases at J; junction bases unmatched: 9. The CDR3 bases are TGTGCTAGTGGTTTGCCACCCGATAGCGGGAGAACAGATACGCAGTATTTT. Translating gives CASGLPPDSGRTDTQYF.

The chain employs TRBV5-4 and TRBJ2-1, with D maybe TRBD1 (6 bases). CDR1 and CDR2 from the germline V gene are SGHNT and YYREEE (reference sequence). The CDR3 spans 12 residues. The germline V and J ends were trimmed by 6 bases and 9 bases, with 13 bases remaining between them. This CDR3 is CASKYSRGEQFF. DNA for the CDR3: TGTGCCAGCAAATATAGCAGGGGTGAGCAGTTCTTC. Using reference TRBV5-4 and TRBJ2-1 for the parts outside the CDR3, the full variable domain is ETGVTQSPTHLIKTRGQQVTLRCSSQSGHNTVSWYQQALGQGPQFIFQYYREEENGRGNFPPRFSGLQFPNYSSELNVNALELDDSALYLCASKYSRGEQFFGPGTRLTVL.

The chain has TRBV19 and TRBJ1-4; D is undetermined. Trimming pared 5 bases from V and 7 bases from J, leaving 17 bases between. This CDR3 region has 15 residues. Germline V gene lookup returns CDR1 LNHDA and CDR2 SQIVND (reference sequence). CDR3 DNA sequence: TGTGCCAGTAGTCGCCAGTTGGCCTCTGGTGAAAAACTGTTTTTT. It specifies CASSRQLASGEKLFF.

The chain joins TRBV6-2 or TRBV6-3 to TRBJ1-1, with D tentatively TRBD1 (5 bases). The CDR3 is 16 residues long. The germline gives CDR1 MNHEY, CDR2 SVGEGT. The germline V and J ends were trimmed by 2 bases and 4 bases, with 17 bases remaining between them. CDR3 region: CASSYGRGLSGTEAFF. The CDR3 nucleotides read TGTGCCAGCAGTTACGGGAGGGGATTGTCTGGCACTGAAGCTTTCTTT.

The V call is TRBV6-2 or TRBV6-3, the J call TRBJ2-5; D might be TRBD1 (5 bases). CDR1 MNHEY and CDR2 SVGEGT come from the germline V gene. The CDR3 contains 14 residues. The germline V and J ends were trimmed by 6 bases and 2 bases, with 13 bases remaining between them. DNA of the CDR3: TGTGCCAGCAGCCTACAGGATCTTCAAGAGACCCAGTACTTC. It codes for CASSLQDLQETQYF.

The chain carries TRBV4-3 and TRBJ2-7; 7 bases fit TRBD2. The CDR3 covers 14 residues. V was clipped by 5 bases and J by 2 bases; unmatched bases: 6. Germline V gene sequence: CDR1 LGHNA, CDR2 YSLEER. In DNA, the CDR3 is TGCGCCAGCAGCTCCGGACTAGTGCCCTACGAGCAGTACTTC. As protein: CASSSGLVPYEQYF.

This chain links TRBV28 with TRBJ2-7, with 11 bases lining up with TRBD2. Germline CDR1 is MDHEN and CDR2 is SYDVKM. V lost 5 bases and J lost 5; bases outside the gene matches: 8. CDR3 size: 15 residues. Written as DNA, the CDR3 is TGTGCCAGCAGTCCGTATAGCGGGAGGGGTAACGAGCAGTACTTC. Protein sequence: CASSPYSGRGNEQYF.

This clone was counted only a few times. CDR3 loop: CASSWVGPGGITEAFF. The CDR3 DNA reads TGTGCCAGCAGCTGGGTGGGGCCAGGGGGGATCACTGAAGCTTTCTTT. This chain joins TRBV5-6 and TRBJ1-1; 7 nucleotides match TRBD1. Per germline, CDR1 SGHDT and CDR2 YYEEEE. The CDR3 is made up of 16 amino acids. Germline trimming cut 3 bases from V and 4 bases from J; bases unmatched to any gene: 12.

V and J are TRBV29-1 and TRBJ2-1; D is ambiguous. From germline, CDR1 is SQVTM and CDR2 ANQGSEA. The CDR3 extends over 11 amino acids. Between the trimmed V and J ends, which lost 4 bases and 8 bases, there was a span of 9 bases. DNA of the CDR3: TGCAGCGTTGTAGAAGTAGATGAGCAGTTCTTC. Translated, it gives CSVVEVDEQFF.

The chain couples TRBV5-1 to TRBJ2-3, with D unresolved. Germline V gene data show CDR1 as SGHRS and CDR2 as YFSETQ. The CDR3 is made up of 13 amino acids. V was clipped by 5 bases and J by 4 bases, with 11 bases between them. The CDR3 region has the DNA TGCGCCAGCAGTTCACTCAGCGCAGATACGCAGTATTTT. It yields the protein CASSSLSADTQYF. The variable domain in full, completed from reference TRBV5-1 and TRBJ2-3, reads KAGVTQTPRYLIKTRGQQVTLSCSPISGHRSVSWYQQTPGQGLQFLFEYFSETQRNKGNFPGRFSGRQFSNSRSEMNVSTLELGDSALYLCASSSLSADTQYFGPGTRLTVL.

This clone was recorded once. This chain joins TRBV7-2 and TRBJ2-7; TRBD2 agrees at 13 bases. Per the germline V gene, CDR1 is SGHTA and CDR2 is FQGNSA. The ends lost 5 bases at V and 4 bases at J; junction bases unmatched: 5. The length of the CDR3 is 15 residues. CDR3 region: CASSGWTSGRYEQYF. The CDR3 DNA reads TGTGCCAGCAGCGGATGGACTAGCGGGAGATACGAGCAGTACTTC. The whole variable domain, remainder taken from reference TRBV7-2 and TRBJ2-7, is GAGVSQSPSNKVTEKGKDVELRCDPISGHTALYWYRQSLGQGLEFLIYFQGNSAPDKSGLPSDRFSAERTGGSVSTLTIQRTQQEDSAVYLCASSGWTSGRYEQYFGPGTRLTVT.

V is TRBV7-3 and J is TRBJ2-1, with 9 bases that match TRBD2. Trimming took 5 bases from V and 8 from J; bases not matched to a gene: 10. The CDR3 spans 15 residues. Germline loops: CDR1 SGHTA, CDR2 FQGTGA. The CDR3 spells CASSPHAGGLDEQFF. For the CDR3, the DNA is TGTGCCAGCAGCCCTCACGCGGGAGGGTTGGATGAGCAGTTCTTC. The full variable domain, with the rest looked up from reference TRBV7-3 and TRBJ2-1, is GAGVSQTPSNKVTEKGKYVELRCDPISGHTALYWYRQSLGQGPEFLIYFQGTGAADDSGLPNDRFFAVRPEGSVSTLKIQRTERGDSAVYLCASSPHAGGLDEQFFGPGTRLTVL.

This chain connects TRBV7-8 to TRBJ2-6, with no clear D. Germline values: CDR1 SGHVS, CDR2 FQNEAQ. V lost 1 base, J lost 3 bases, and 4 bases lay in between. The CDR3 has 14 residues. CDR3 sequence reads: CASSLGRGANVLTF. The CDR3 DNA is TGTGCCAGCAGCTTAGGTCGTGGGGCCAACGTCCTGACTTTC.

The genes are TRBV5-1 and TRBJ1-4; TRBD1 is a possible D gene (5 bases). This CDR3 region has 14 residues. From germline, CDR1 is SGHRS and CDR2 YFSETQ. V shed 0 bases and J shed 8 bases, with 11 bases lying between them. The CDR3 DNA reads TGCGCCAGCAGCTTGGGGGGCGGACAAGAAAAACTGTTTTTT. Protein sequence: CASSLGGGQEKLFF.

The rearrangement uses TRBV19 and TRBJ1-1; a possible D gene is TRBD1 (6 bases). V lost 6 bases and J lost 5, with 16 bases in between. Per the germline V gene, CDR1 is LNHDA and CDR2 is SQIVND (reference sequence). The CDR3 loop spans 14 amino acids. The DNA of the CDR3 is TGTGCCAGTAGCCAACAGGGTATGTGGACTGAAGCTTTCTTT. This translates into CASSQQGMWTEAFF. Looking up the rest from reference TRBV19 and TRBJ1-1 gives the full variable domain: DGGITQSPKYLFRKEGQNVTLSCEQNLNHDAMYWYRQDPGQGLRLIYYSQIVNDFQKGDIAEGYSVSREKKESFPLTVTSAQKNPTAFYLCASSQQGMWTEAFFGQGTRLTVV.

The chain recombines TRBV2 with TRBJ2-2, with 9 nucleotides matching TRBD2. Germline assignment: CDR1 SNHLY and CDR2 FYNNEI. J was trimmed by 4 bases and V by 7 bases; bases with no gene match: 7. The CDR3 is made up of 15 amino acids. CDR3 amino acids: CASIRREGFTGELFF. CDR3 DNA sequence: TGTGCCAGCATCAGGCGGGAGGGCTTCACCGGGGAGCTGTTTTTT.

The V gene is TRBV18, the J gene TRBJ2-2, with TRBD1 matching 9 bases. V dropped 4 bases and J dropped 3; count of bases not matched to a gene: 3. CDR3 length equals 15 residues. The germline V gene has CDR1 KGHSH and CDR2 LQKENI. In DNA form, the CDR3 reads TGTGCCAGCTCACAGAGGACAGGGGACACCGGGGAGCTGTTTTTT. It is translated as CASSQRTGDTGELFF.

The chain is built from TRBV18 and TRBJ1-5, with TRBD1 matching 7 bases. The CDR3 is 14 residues long. The J segment lost 4 bases and the V segment lost 2 bases, leaving 2 bases of the junction unmatched. Per germline, CDR1 KGHSH and CDR2 LQKENI. In DNA form, the CDR3 reads TGTGCCAGCTCACCAGGGACAGTTAATCAGCCCCAGCATTTT. This codes for CASSPGTVNQPQHF. Drawing the rest from reference TRBV18 and TRBJ1-5, the complete variable domain is NAGVMQNPRHLVRRRGQEARLRCSPMKGHSHVYWYRQLPEEGLKFMVYLQKENIIDESGMPKERFSAEFPKEGPSILRIQQVVRGDSAAYFCASSPGTVNQPQHFGDGTRLSIL.

V usage is TRBV27 and J usage is TRBJ1-1, with D tentatively TRBD1 (5 bases). Germline CDR1 MNHEY, CDR2 SMNVEV (reference sequence). The CDR3 length is 14 residues. V was trimmed by 3 bases and J by 1 base, leaving 9 bases between them. In nucleotides, the CDR3 is TGTGCCAGCAGTTTTCAGGGATGGAACACTGAAGCTTTCTTT. This translates into CASSFQGWNTEAFF.

The V call is TRBV28, the J call TRBJ2-3, with D perhaps TRBD1 (6 bases). CDR1 and CDR2 from the germline V gene are MDHEN and SYDVKM. The V end lost 7 bases, the J end lost 4 bases, and 12 bases lay between the germline ends. This CDR3 region has 13 residues. The CDR3 DNA reads as TGTGCCAGCATGACAGGAGTTTCAGATACGCAGTATTTT. Protein: CASMTGVSDTQYF.

V gene TRBV12-5 combines with J gene TRBJ1-1, with 9 nucleotides matching TRBD1. V lost 5 bases to trimming and J lost 4 bases; unmatched junction nucleotides: 11. There are 16 residues in the CDR3. Germline loops: CDR1 LGHNT, CDR2 FRNRAP. The DNA for the CDR3 is TGTGCTAGTGGTCCGTGGGACAGGGTGTACGGCACTGAAGCTTTCTTT. Translated: CASGPWDRVYGTEAFF.

The chain has TRBV7-6 and TRBJ2-1; TRBD1 matches at 7 bases. Trimming removed 4 bases from V and 7 bases from J; junction bases left unmatched: 13. The CDR3 is 16 residues long. Germline V gives CDR1 SGHVS, CDR2 FNYEAQ. The CDR3 DNA reads as TGTGCCAGCAGCTACTATAATCGACAGGGAAGGAATGAGCAGTTCTTC. Encoded protein: CASSYYNRQGRNEQFF.

V is TRBV4-2 and J is TRBJ1-2; maybe TRBD1 (5 bases). CDR3 length equals 14 residues. V lost 0 bases and J lost 7, with 12 bases in between. Germline CDR1 LGHNA, CDR2 YNFKEQ. CDR3 coding DNA: TGTGCCAGCAGCCAAGATCAGGGCCTGGGTGGCTACACCTTC. Amino acid sequence: CASSQDQGLGGYTF.

The chain carries TRBV7-9 and TRBJ2-1; D is unclear. Trimming took off 5 bases at V and 2 bases at J, with 19 bases between the two ends. CDR1 is SEHNR and CDR2 is FQNEAQ in the germline V gene (reference sequence). The CDR3 is 17 residues long. The CDR3 DNA reads TGTGCCAGCAGCCCCCCTTTTCGGAGCCGCGCCTACAATGAGCAGTTCTTC. Its protein is CASSPPFRSRAYNEQFF.

The J gene is TRBJ2-7, the V gene TRBV6-5; D possibly corresponds to TRBD1 (5 bases). V was cut by 7 bases and J by 6 bases, with 19 bases left in between. The CDR3 contains 14 residues. CDR1 is MNHEY, CDR2 SVGAGI, per germline. The CDR3 is CASTPTGQGGEQYF. The CDR3 bases are TGTGCCAGCACTCCGACCGGACAAGGCGGCGAGCAGTACTTC.

This clone occurred once. The gene calls are TRBV28 and TRBJ1-5, with D possibly being TRBD1 (5 bases). The V and J ends lost 2 bases and 5 bases respectively, with 10 bases between them. This CDR3 has 14 residues. CDR1 is MDHEN, CDR2 SYDVKM, per germline. The DNA for the CDR3 is TGTGCCAGCAGTTTAGTGACAGCTCATCAGCCCCAGCATTTT. Amino acid sequence: CASSLVTAHQPQHF. Full variable domain (rest looked up from reference TRBV28 and TRBJ1-5): DVKVTQSSRYLVKRTGEKVFLECVQDMDHENMFWYRQDPGLGLRLIYFSYDVKMKEKGDIPEGYSVSREKKERFSLILESASTNQTSMYLCASSLVTAHQPQHFGDGTRLSIL.

Only a few counts were recorded for this clone. This chain joins TRBV29-1 and TRBJ2-7; 8 bases align to TRBD2. V was clipped by 5 bases and J by 2 bases; unmatched bases: 2. The CDR3 is 12 residues long. Germline V CDR1 and CDR2: SQVTM, ANQGSEA. The CDR3 bases are TGCAGCGTTAAACTAGCGGCCTACGAGCAGTACTTC. It encodes CSVKLAAYEQYF.

V gene TRBV5-1 combines with J gene TRBJ1-1; the match to TRBD1 covers 7 bases. The germline V gene encodes CDR1 SGHRS and CDR2 YFSETQ. V dropped 4 bases and J dropped 7; count of bases not matched to a gene: 13. The CDR3 spans 15 residues. CDR3 sequence (DNA): TGCGCCAGCAGCGTGAGTCCAGGGACAGCTAATGAAGCTTTCTTT. This gives the protein CASSVSPGTANEAFF.

The chain employs TRBV28 and TRBJ2-7, with 9 nucleotides matching TRBD1. There are 16 residues in the CDR3. Germline CDR1 reads MDHEN; CDR2 reads SYDVKM. V lost 5 bases to trimming and J lost 0 bases; unmatched junction nucleotides: 8. The CDR3 reads CASSPPTGGFSYEQYF. The CDR3, as DNA: TGTGCCAGCAGTCCCCCGACAGGGGGGTTCTCCTACGAGCAGTACTTC.